A selection of T cell receptor beta chains follows, all from one sample in a study of blood T cell repertoires in COVID-19. Repertoires were generated with immunoSEQ multiplex PCR, while TCRdb's copy carries only in-frame clones and drops some. The sample lists roughly 260,000 clones, roughly 85% occurring once. Sequenced sample: PBMCs or T cells enriched from blood (not recorded which). The receptors derive from a woman aged 45-65 years who had recovered from COVID-19. The CDR3 runs from the conserved cysteine through the conserved F or W. D genes are given only for firm matches. Expanded clones get a size class; other rows say once, few or many, or leave the size out.

V	size	D	J	DNA	CDR3
TRBV27	NA	TRBD2	TRBJ2-1	TGTGCCAGCAGCCTGAGCGGGACTTCCTACAATGAGCAGTTCTTC	CASSLSGTSYNEQFF
TRBV18	NA	TRBD2	TRBJ2-1	TGTGCCAGCTCACTAGCGGGAGATTACAATGAGCAGTTCTTC	CASSLAGDYNEQFF
TRBV28	NA	TRBD1	TRBJ1-2	TGTGCCAGCAGACCGACAGGGGTGGACGGCTACACCTTC	CASRPTGVDGYTF
TRBV10-3	few	TRBD1	TRBJ2-1	TGTGCCATCAGTGATGGGGGACAGAAGGGCAATGAGCAGTTCTTC	CAISDGGQKGNEQFF
TRBV5-1	NA	NA	TRBJ1-6	TGCGCCAGCAGCTTGGAGTCCCTAACCTCCTATAATTCACCCCTCCACTTT	CASSLESLTSYNSPLHF
TRBV10-3	once	TRBD1	TRBJ1-1	TGTGCCATCAGTGAGTCAGGGACAGGTGCCCGTGAAGCTTTCTTT	CAISESGTGAREAFF
TRBV24-1	NA	TRBD1	TRBJ1-1	TGTGCCACCAGTGACCCCCTGGACGGGACAGGGACTAACATGAACACTGAAGCTTTCTTT	CATSDPLDGTGTNMNTEAFF
TRBV21-1	NA	NA	TRBJ2-1	TGTGCCAGCAGCACCCAAGGGGGATATGAGCAGTTCTTC	CASSTQGGYEQFF
TRBV7-6	NA	NA	TRBJ1-4	TGTGCCAGCAGCTTAAATCGGGTGACCCGTAATGAAAAACTGTTTTTT	CASSLNRVTRNEKLFF
TRBV2	NA	TRBD1	TRBJ2-2	TGTGCCAGCAGAAGGGACAGCAACACCGGGGAGCTGTTTTTT	CASRRDSNTGELFF
TRBV30	NA	TRBD1	TRBJ2-7	TGTGCCTGGGTGGGTAAGTCCTACCCAACAGGGGGCGAGCAGTACTTC	CAWVGKSYPTGGEQYF
TRBV20-1	NA	TRBD2	TRBJ2-3	TGCAGTGCTGGGAGGGGTTCTACGCAGTATTTT	CSAGRGSTQYF
TRBV4-1	NA	TRBD2	TRBJ2-7	TGCGCCAGCAGCCAAGGACTAGCGGACTCCTACGAGCAGTACTTC	CASSQGLADSYEQYF
TRBV28	NA	TRBD1	TRBJ1-5	TGTGCCAGCAGACCCCAGGGACAGGGGGCGTTTGACAATCAGCCCCAGCATTTT	CASRPQGQGAFDNQPQHF
TRBV27	NA	NA	TRBJ2-1	TGTGCCAGCAGTTTCTTCCCCACAGGGTTTAATTGGAATGAGCAGTTCTTC	CASSFFPTGFNWNEQFF
TRBV11-1	NA	TRBD2	TRBJ2-1	TGTGCCAGCAGCTTAGGGCCGGGACTAGCGGGGAATGAGCAGTTCTTC	CASSLGPGLAGNEQFF
TRBV6-6	NA	NA	TRBJ1-1	TGTGCCAGCACCTTTAGCCAAAACACTGAAGCTTTCTTT	CASTFSQNTEAFF
TRBV6-4	NA	NA	TRBJ1-4	TGTGCCAGGGGCGCAGGCGACAATGAAAAACTGTTTTTT	CARGAGDNEKLFF
TRBV29-1	NA	TRBD1	TRBJ1-2	TGCAGCGTTGAGGGTAGGGGGCAAAACTATGGCTACACCTTC	CSVEGRGQNYGYTF
TRBV10-1	NA	TRBD1	TRBJ2-1	TGCGCCAGCAGCCCGGGACAGACTAATGAGCAGTTCTTC	CASSPGQTNEQFF
TRBV2	NA	NA	TRBJ1-1	TGTGCCAGCAGGGGGGGAGGCAGTACAACCTCTGAAGCTTTCTTT	CASRGGGSTTSEAFF
TRBV6-1	few	NA	TRBJ1-4	TGTGCCAGCAGTGAGCGCGGGGTTAATGAAAAACTGTTTTTT	CASSERGVNEKLFF
TRBV18	NA	NA	TRBJ2-7	TGTGCCAGCTCGGGACAACTTAGCTCCTACGAGCAGTACTTC	CASSGQLSSYEQYF
TRBV2	few	NA	TRBJ1-2	TGTGCCAGCAGGGCGGGGCCGGACTATGGCTACACCTTC	CASRAGPDYGYTF
TRBV4-1	NA	TRBD1	TRBJ1-4	TGCGCCAGCAGCCCCGACAGGGATGGTGAAAAACTGTTTTTT	CASSPDRDGEKLFF
TRBV28	NA	TRBD1	TRBJ1-2	TGTGCCAGCAGTTTGGGGACAGCTGGCTACTCCTTC	CASSLGTAGYSF
TRBV30	NA	TRBD2	TRBJ2-3	TGTGCCTGGAGCCCGGGAGGTAATACGCAGTATTTT	CAWSPGGNTQYF
TRBV6-1	NA	TRBD2	TRBJ2-7	TGTGCCAGCAGTGAAGGGGCTAGCGGGATGTACGAGCAGTACTTC	CASSEGASGMYEQYF
TRBV11-3	few	NA	TRBJ1-1	TGTGCCAGCAGCTCTCGCCGGGACACTGAAGCTTTCTTT	CASSSRRDTEAFF
TRBV10-3	NA	TRBD1	TRBJ1-6	TGTGCCATCAGCCTGGGACAGACCGAAGCCACCTCCCTCCACTTT	CAISLGQTEATSLHF
TRBV18	NA	NA	TRBJ1-1	TGTGCCAGCTCACCACGGTTAGACACTGAAGCTTTCTTT	CASSPRLDTEAFF
TRBV27	NA	TRBD2	TRBJ2-7	TGTGCCAGCAGTTTATCGGCGGCGGGAGGGCCCTACGAGCAGTACTTC	CASSLSAAGGPYEQYF
TRBV6-1	NA	NA	TRBJ1-4	TGTGCCAGCAGTGAGGGGGGGAAACTGTTTTTT	CASSEGGKLFF
TRBV11-2	NA	TRBD1	TRBJ2-1	TGTGCCAGCAGCATGGACAGGTACAATGAGCAGTTCTTC	CASSMDRYNEQFF
TRBV9	NA	NA	TRBJ1-1	TGTGCCAGCAGCGTAGGTGAGGGTGGCACTGAAGCTTTCTTT	CASSVGEGGTEAFF
TRBV7-9	few	NA	TRBJ1-1	TGTGCCAGCAGCTGGGACATGAACACTGAAGCTTTCTTT	CASSWDMNTEAFF
TRBV5-1	once	NA	TRBJ1-2	TGCGCCAGCAGCTTGGGTCCTTCAGCTAACTATGGCTACACCTTC	CASSLGPSANYGYTF
TRBV7-9	NA	TRBD2	TRBJ2-2	TGTGCCAGCAGCTCACCCCGTGGAGCGGGAGGATCGAACACCGGGGAGCTGTTTTTT	CASSSPRGAGGSNTGELFF
TRBV19	NA	NA	TRBJ1-2	TGTGCCAGTAAAGTCCGGGGTTCCTATGGCTACACCTTC	CASKVRGSYGYTF
TRBV28	NA	TRBD2	TRBJ2-5	TGTGCCAGCAGTTTTTACGGGAGGGAAAAGACCCAGTACTTC	CASSFYGREKTQYF
TRBV19	NA	TRBD1	TRBJ2-7	TGTGCCAGTAAACTTCGACAGGGGAGTTTTGACGAGCAGTACTTC	CASKLRQGSFDEQYF
TRBV6-5	NA	NA	TRBJ2-1	TGTGCCAGCCGAAAGGGGGAAGACAGCCTCAATGAGCAGTTCTTC	CASRKGEDSLNEQFF
TRBV19	NA	TRBD1	TRBJ2-2	TGTGCCAGTAGTCGGAGGACAGGGACTCAAAACACCGGGGAGCTGTTTTTT	CASSRRTGTQNTGELFF
TRBV28	NA	TRBD2	TRBJ2-3	TGTGCCAGCAGTTTACAACTAGCGGGGACTAGCACAGATACGCAGTATTTT	CASSLQLAGTSTDTQYF
TRBV11-3	NA	NA	TRBJ1-3	TGTGCCAGCAGCTCAGGGGTAGGAAACACCATATATTTT	CASSSGVGNTIYF
TRBV27	NA	NA	TRBJ1-2	TGTGCCAGCAGCGAAGGAGGGTCTCTTGGGGAAGCTAACTATGGCTACACCTTC	CASSEGGSLGEANYGYTF
TRBV27	NA	TRBD1	TRBJ1-2	TGTGCCAGCAGTTATATCGGACAGGGCTGGGATGGCTACACCTTC	CASSYIGQGWDGYTF
TRBV11-2	NA	NA	TRBJ2-1	TGTGCCAGCAGCTCCCAGAGGCTAGACCGGAATGAGCAGTTCTTC	CASSSQRLDRNEQFF
TRBV19	NA	NA	TRBJ2-7	TGTGCCAGTAGTCCCAGGACTACCTCCTACGAGCAGTACTTC	CASSPRTTSYEQYF
TRBV19	NA	TRBD1	TRBJ1-4	TGTGCCAGTAGCAAGACAGGGGGTAAAGGCGAAAAACTGTTTTTT	CASSKTGGKGEKLFF
TRBV7-2	once	TRBD2	TRBJ2-7	TGTGCCAGCAGCTTAGAACTAGCGGGATTCTACGAGCAGTACTTC	CASSLELAGFYEQYF
TRBV7-9	NA	NA	TRBJ2-5	TGTGCCAGCAGCTTATCGGGTGTCCAAGAGACCCAGTACTTC	CASSLSGVQETQYF
TRBV7-8	NA	NA	TRBJ2-1	TGTGCCAGCAGCCGAGGGAGTAATTCCTACAATGAGCAGTTCTTC	CASSRGSNSYNEQFF
TRBV6-1	NA	TRBD2	TRBJ2-2	TGTGCCAGCAGTGCCTATGGAATTAGCGGGGGGACCGGGGAGCTGTTTTTT	CASSAYGISGGTGELFF
TRBV7-2	once	TRBD1	TRBJ1-5	TGTGCCAGCAGCTCTACAGGACAGGGTTCGTATCAGCCCCAGCATTTT	CASSSTGQGSYQPQHF
TRBV27	NA	NA	TRBJ2-5	TGTGCCAGCAGTTTTAAGGGAGGGACCCAGTACTTC	CASSFKGGTQYF
TRBV3-1/TRBV3-2	NA	NA	TRBJ2-5	TGTGCCAGCAGCCACAGGGAGACCCAGTACTTC	CASSHRETQYF